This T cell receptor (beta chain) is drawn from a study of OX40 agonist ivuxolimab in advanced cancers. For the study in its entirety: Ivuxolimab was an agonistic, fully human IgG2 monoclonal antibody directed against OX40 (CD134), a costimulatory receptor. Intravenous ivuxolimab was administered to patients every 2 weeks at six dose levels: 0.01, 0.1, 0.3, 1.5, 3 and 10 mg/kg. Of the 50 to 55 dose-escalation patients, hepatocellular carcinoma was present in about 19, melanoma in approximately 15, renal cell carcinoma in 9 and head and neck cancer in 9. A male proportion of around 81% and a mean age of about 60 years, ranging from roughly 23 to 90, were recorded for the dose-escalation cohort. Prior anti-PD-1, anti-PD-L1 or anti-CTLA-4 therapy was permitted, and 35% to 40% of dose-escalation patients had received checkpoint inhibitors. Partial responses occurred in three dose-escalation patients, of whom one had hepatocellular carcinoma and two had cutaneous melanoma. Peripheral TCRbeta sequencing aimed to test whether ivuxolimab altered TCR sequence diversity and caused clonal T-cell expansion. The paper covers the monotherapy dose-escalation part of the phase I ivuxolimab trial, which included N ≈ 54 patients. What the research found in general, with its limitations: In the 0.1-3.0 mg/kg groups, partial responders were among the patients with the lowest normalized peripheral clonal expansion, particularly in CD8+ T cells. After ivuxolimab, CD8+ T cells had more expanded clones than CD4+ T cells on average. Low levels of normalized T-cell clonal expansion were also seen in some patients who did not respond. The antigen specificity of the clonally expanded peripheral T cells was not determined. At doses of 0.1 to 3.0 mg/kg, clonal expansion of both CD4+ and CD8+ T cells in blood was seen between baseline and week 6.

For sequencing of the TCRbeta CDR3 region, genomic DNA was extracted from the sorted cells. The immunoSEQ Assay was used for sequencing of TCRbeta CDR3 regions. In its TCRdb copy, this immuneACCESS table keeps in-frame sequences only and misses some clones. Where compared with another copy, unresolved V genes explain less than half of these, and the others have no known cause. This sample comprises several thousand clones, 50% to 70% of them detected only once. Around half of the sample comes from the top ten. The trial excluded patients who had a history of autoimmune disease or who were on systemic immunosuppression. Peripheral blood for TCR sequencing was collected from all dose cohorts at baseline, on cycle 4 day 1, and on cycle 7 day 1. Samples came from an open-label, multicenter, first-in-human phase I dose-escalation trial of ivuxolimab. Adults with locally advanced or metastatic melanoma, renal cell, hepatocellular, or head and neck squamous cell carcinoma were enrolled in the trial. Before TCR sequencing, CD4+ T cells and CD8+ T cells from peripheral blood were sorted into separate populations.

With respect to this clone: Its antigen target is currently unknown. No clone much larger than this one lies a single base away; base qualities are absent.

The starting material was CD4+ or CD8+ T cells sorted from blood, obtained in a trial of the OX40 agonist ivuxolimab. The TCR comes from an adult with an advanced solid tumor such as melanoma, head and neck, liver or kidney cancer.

The nucleotide sequence is TGTGCCAGCAGCTTATATATCGGCCTGAGGGCCACTGAAGCTTTCTTT. Its translation reads: CASSLYIGLRATEAFF. The V gene is TRBV7-6 and the J gene is TRBJ1-1, with no reliable assignment of the D segment. The CDR3 runs 16 amino acids, cysteine and phenylalanine included. Of all the DNA, just the CDR3 is kept, 48 bases in frame from base 1. Cut back by 2 bases and 4 bases, the V and J ends lie 17 bases apart. In the germline V gene, CDR1 corresponds to SGHVS and CDR2 to FNYEAQ.